A selection of T cell receptor beta chains follows, all from one sample in a study of tumor-infiltrating lymphocytes in primary liver carcinoma. MiXCR was run by TCRdb on the multiplex PCR reads, yielding one entry per CDR3 protein. Of more than 75,000 distinct CDR3 sequences listed, roughly 72% are singletons. The sequencing sample was made of liver tumor tissue from sampling region 1. Receptor source: a man in his forties with primary liver carcinoma and hepatitis B virus infection. Both conserved end residues are part of each CDR3. D genes are given only for firm matches. Expanded clones are given a class, and other clones once, few, many or no size at all.

clone size	V gene	D gene	J gene	CDR3 DNA	CDR3 protein
NA	TRBV11-2	NA	TRBJ1-2	TGTACCAGCAGCTTAGTGTCCGATGCTAACTATGACTACACCTTC	CTSSLVSDANYDYTF
NA	TRBV19	NA	TRBJ1-6	TGTGCCAGTAGCCCGGACCCCTCCGCGAATTCACCCCTCCACTTT	CASSPDPSANSPLHF
NA	TRBV6-5	NA	TRBJ1-1	TGTGCCAGCAGCTACAGGGAGAACACTGAAGCTTCCTTT	CASSYRENTEASF
NA	TRBV18	NA	TRBJ2-1	TGTGCCGGCTCACCCGGGGCCCCCTACAATGAGCAGTTCTTC	CAGSPGAPYNEQFF
NA	TRBV7-8	NA	TRBJ2-1	TGTGCCAGCAGCTCCGGGTCTAGCGTCGAGCAGTTCTTC	CASSSGSSVEQFF
NA	TRBV10-3	NA	TRBJ1-1	TGTGCCATCAGCCGAACAGGGTCGGACACTGAAGCTTTCTTT	CAISRTGSDTEAFF
NA	TRBV29-1	NA	TRBJ2-2	TGCAGCGATGAAGACCCCGTGGGAGCCCCCGGGGAGCTGTTTTTT	CSDEDPVGAPGELFF
NA	TRBV2	NA	TRBJ2-1	TGCGCCAGCAGTGACGACGGCAGGGGGGTTGGCAATGAGCAGTTCTTC	CASSDDGRGVGNEQFF
NA	TRBV11-2	NA	TRBJ2-1	TGTGCCAGCAGCCCAGGAGGAGGCACTTACAGTGAGCAGTTCTTC	CASSPGGGTYSEQFF
many	TRBV5-1	NA	TRBJ2-6	TGCGCCAGCAGCTTGGATGTGTTCTCTGGGGCCAACGTCCTGACTTTC	CASSLDVFSGANVLTF